Below, 6 T cell receptor beta chains from the same sample are listed, as sequenced in a study of blood T cell repertoires in COVID-19 (dated by TCRdb to 2018 to 2021). Library preparation employed the immunoSEQ multiplex PCR assay. TCRdb re-hosts the immuneACCESS table, in-frame sequences only. Its copies lack some clones; in the studies checked, an unresolved V gene accounts for under half of them, and the cause for the rest is not known. This sample comprises a few hundred thousand clones, 70% to 90% of them detected only once. Of the sample, approximately 8.7% is held by the ten largest clones. Sample: PBMCs or T cells enriched from blood (not recorded which). The receptors were sampled from a man in his forties who had recovered from COVID-19.

The gene calls are TRBV7-9 and TRBJ1-1; D might be TRBD1 (5 bases). Germline lookup yields CDR1 SEHNR and CDR2 FQNEAQ (reference sequence). Trimming removed 1 base at V and 0 bases at J, with 9 bases between. The CDR3 totals 15 residues. The CDR3, as DNA: TGTGCCAGCAGCTTAGGTGACAGTTTGAACACTGAAGCTTTCTTT. Translating it yields CASSLGDSLNTEAFF.

The gene calls are TRBV18 and TRBJ1-1; no firm D call. The V and J ends lost 3 bases and 5 bases respectively, with 13 bases between them. The CDR3 loop spans 14 amino acids. The germline gives CDR1 KGHSH, CDR2 LQKENI. CDR3 amino acids: CASSPAPGGTEAFF. The DNA for the CDR3 is TGTGCCAGCTCACCGGCCCCGGGTGGGACTGAAGCTTTCTTT.

The V call is TRBV5-4, the J call TRBJ1-2; 12 positions match TRBD1. Per germline, CDR1 SGHNT and CDR2 YYREEE (reference sequence). Unmatched junction bases numbered 7, after V lost 0 bases and J lost 7 bases. The CDR3 has 16 residues. The CDR3 spells CASSLAGTGGATGYTF. CDR3 nucleotide sequence: TGTGCCAGCAGCTTGGCCGGGACAGGGGGCGCAACTGGCTACACCTTC.

V gene TRBV7-9 combines with J gene TRBJ2-3; a possible D gene is TRBD1 (6 bases). The V gene's germline CDR1 is SEHNR and CDR2 FQNEAQ (reference sequence). The CDR3 covers 16 residues. V lost 4 bases, J lost 7 bases, and 21 bases lay in between. CDR3 DNA: TGTGCCAGCAGCTCTTCTGGGGGCAGGGGAGTGTATACGCAGTATTTT. Amino acids: CASSSSGGRGVYTQYF.

The chain uses TRBV19 and TRBJ2-7; 10 nucleotides line up with TRBD1. With V trimmed by 6 bases and J by 4 bases, 9 bases remained unmatched. The CDR3 totals 15 residues. Per germline, CDR1 LNHDA and CDR2 SQIVND (reference sequence). This CDR3 reads CASSTPRDRGYEQYF. In nucleotides, the CDR3 is TGTGCCAGTAGCACCCCTCGGGACAGGGGATACGAGCAGTACTTC.

This rearrangement joins TRBV7-9 to TRBJ1-1; D ambiguous. There are 13 residues in the CDR3. Germline assignment: CDR1 SEHNR and CDR2 FQNEAQ (reference sequence). V dropped 5 bases and J dropped 4 bases, with 11 bases sitting between them. This chain's CDR3 is CASSARESTEAFF. CDR3 nucleotide sequence: TGTGCCAGCAGCGCAAGGGAGAGCACTGAAGCTTTCTTT.